The present T cell receptor beta chain was sequenced within a study of T cells after yellow fever vaccination. TCRdb used MiXCR to reprocess the 5' RACE reads, holding one entry per CDR3 protein. The sample includes some 160,000 distinct CDR3 sequences, approximately 10% of them seen just once. Germline lookup yields CDR1 MNHNY and CDR2 SVGAGI (reference sequence). With 3 bases removed from V and 1 base from J, the gap between germline ends came to 12 bases. The CDR3 is 15 residues long. The study, taken as a whole, reports: Abundant bulk-population clonotypes could contaminate the FACS-sorted repertoires.

This clonotype has more than one count but fewer than ten. The antigen is not known. Specimen: CD8+ T cells sorted from PBMCs, collected 45 days after the yellow fever booster vaccination. The source of this sequence is a man between 18 and 35 years old who received the YFV17D yellow fever vaccine. This chain uses TRBV6-6 with TRBJ2-5; no definite D call. CDR3 nucleotide sequence: TGTGCCAGCAGTTATATCGGTGGGCCCCAAGAGACCCAGTACTTC. Translated, it gives CASSYIGGPQETQYF.